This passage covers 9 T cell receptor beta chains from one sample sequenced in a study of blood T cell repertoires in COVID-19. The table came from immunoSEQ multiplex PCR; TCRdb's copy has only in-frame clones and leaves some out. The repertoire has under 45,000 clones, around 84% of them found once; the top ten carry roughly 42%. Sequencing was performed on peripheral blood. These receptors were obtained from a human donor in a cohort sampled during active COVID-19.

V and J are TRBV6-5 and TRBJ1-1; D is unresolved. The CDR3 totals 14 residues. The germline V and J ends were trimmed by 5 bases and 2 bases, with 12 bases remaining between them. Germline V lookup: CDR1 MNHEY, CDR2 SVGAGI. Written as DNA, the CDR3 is TGTGCCAGCAGTCTAAGAGCCTCTAACACTGAAGCTTTCTTT. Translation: CASSLRASNTEAFF.

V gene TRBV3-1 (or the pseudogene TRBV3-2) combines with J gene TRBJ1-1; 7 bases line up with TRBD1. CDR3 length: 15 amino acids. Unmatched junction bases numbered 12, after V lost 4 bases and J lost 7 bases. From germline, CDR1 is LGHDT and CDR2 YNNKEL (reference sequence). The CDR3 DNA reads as TGTGCCAGCAGCCCAAGACAGGGACGGTCAAGTGAAGCTTTCTTT. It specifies CASSPRQGRSSEAFF.

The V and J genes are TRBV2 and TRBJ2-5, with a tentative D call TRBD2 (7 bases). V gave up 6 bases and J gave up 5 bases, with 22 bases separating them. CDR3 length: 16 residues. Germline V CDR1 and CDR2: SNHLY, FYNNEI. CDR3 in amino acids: CASRISPGGRGETQYF. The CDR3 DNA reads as TGTGCCAGCAGAATAAGCCCGGGGGGCCGCGGCGAGACCCAGTACTTC. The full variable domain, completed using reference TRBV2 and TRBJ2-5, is EPEVTQTPSHQVTQMGQEVILRCVPISNHLYFYWYRQILGQKVEFLVSFYNNEISEKSEIFDDQFSVERPDGSNFTLKIRSTKLEDSAMYFCASRISPGGRGETQYFGPGTRLLVL.

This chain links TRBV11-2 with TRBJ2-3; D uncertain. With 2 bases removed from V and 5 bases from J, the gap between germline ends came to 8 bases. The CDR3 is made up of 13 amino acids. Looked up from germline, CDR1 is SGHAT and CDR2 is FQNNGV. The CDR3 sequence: CASSLMSGDTQYF. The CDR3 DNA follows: TGTGCCAGCAGCTTAATGTCCGGAGATACGCAGTATTTT.

The CDR3 DNA follows: TGTGCCAGCAGTTACTCACCGGGAGGGACGCCTGAAAAACTGTTTTTT. It codes for CASSYSPGGTPEKLFF. This rearrangement joins TRBV6-5 to TRBJ1-4; tentative D call: TRBD1 (5 bases). Trimming shortened V by 0 bases and J by 7 bases, and 15 bases separated the two germline ends. The CDR3 runs 16 residues. The V gene's germline CDR1 is MNHEY and CDR2 SVGAGI.

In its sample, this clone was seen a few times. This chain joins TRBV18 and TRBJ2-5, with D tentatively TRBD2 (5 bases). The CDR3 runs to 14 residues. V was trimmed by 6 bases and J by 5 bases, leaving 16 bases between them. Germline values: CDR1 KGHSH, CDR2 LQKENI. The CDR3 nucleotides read TGTGCCAGCTCCCCGAGGCGAGGGTTCGAGACCCAGTACTTC. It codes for CASSPRRGFETQYF.

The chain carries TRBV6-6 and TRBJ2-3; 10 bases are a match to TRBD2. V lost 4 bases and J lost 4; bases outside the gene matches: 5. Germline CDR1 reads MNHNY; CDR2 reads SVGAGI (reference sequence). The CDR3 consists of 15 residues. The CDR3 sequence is CASSFASGGADTQYF. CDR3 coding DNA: TGTGCCAGCAGTTTTGCTAGCGGGGGAGCAGATACGCAGTATTTT.

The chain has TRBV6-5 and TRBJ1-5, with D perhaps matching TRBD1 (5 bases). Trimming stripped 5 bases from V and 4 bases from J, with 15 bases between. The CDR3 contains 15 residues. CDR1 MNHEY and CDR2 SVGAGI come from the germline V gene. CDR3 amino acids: CASSKGLGVNQPQHF. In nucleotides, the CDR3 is TGTGCCAGCAGTAAGGGACTAGGGGTGAATCAGCCCCAGCATTTT.

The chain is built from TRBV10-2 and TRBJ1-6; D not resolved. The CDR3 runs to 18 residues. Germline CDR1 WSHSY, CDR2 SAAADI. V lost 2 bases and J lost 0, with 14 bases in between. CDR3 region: CASSEPATHSSYNSPLHF. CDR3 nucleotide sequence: TGCGCCAGCAGTGAGCCAGCTACGCACAGCTCCTATAATTCACCCCTCCACTTT.